This TCR beta chain is drawn from a study of T cell responses to AZD1222 COVID-19 vaccine. Whole-study results and caveats: In all cases, repertoires were sampled only after the peak T cell response.

The sample holds a few counts of this clone. What it recognizes is unknown. The table came from immunoSEQ multiplex PCR; TCRdb's copy has only in-frame clones and leaves some out. The sample lists some 120,000 clones, approximately 85% seen once, with roughly 4.3% in the top ten. The V segment lost 1 base and the J segment 5 bases; nucleotides outside the gene matches: 5. The CDR3 totals 15 residues. Germline V gives CDR1 SNHLY, CDR2 FYNNEI. The chain employs TRBV2 and TRBJ2-5, with 9 bases aligning to TRBD1. Source: peripheral blood, taken on day 0 of MenACWY control vaccination. The clonotype was recovered from an adult in good health. The CDR3 sequence: CASSEGGDRVETQYF. The CDR3 nucleotides read TGTGCCAGCAGTGAAGGTGGGGACAGGGTGGAGACCCAGTACTTC.